Each of the 4 T cell receptor beta chains below was sequenced from the same sample in a study of blood T cells in healthy people across ages (dated by TCRdb to about 2015). Libraries came from 5' RACE. Sequencing used an Illumina HiSeq 2500. The second PCR ran for about 6 to 12 cycles and used a J-beta primer mix along with a sample-barcoded 5' primer. TCRdb ran its own pipeline on the public reads, namely fastp trimming at Q25 and MiXCR clone calling, and kept in-frame beta chains. Every CDR3 protein is listed once, alongside the most common genes and DNA of its rows. The sample table lists about 730,000 distinct CDR3 sequences, roughly 43% of them with a count of one. The top ten clonotypes cover 20% to 25% of the sample. Sample: blood. These receptors were obtained from an older woman in good health.

The genes are TRBV5-1 and TRBJ1-4; D might be TRBD1 (5 bases). CDR3 length equals 16 residues. Deletions cut 4 bases from V and 7 bases from J, with 20 bases between. Germline CDR1 reads SGHRS; CDR2 reads YFSETQ. The CDR3 DNA sequence: TGCGCCAGCAGCCGGGCCGACAGACCCCGTGGTGAAAAACTGTTTTTT. It yields the protein CASSRADRPRGEKLFF.

V usage is TRBV20-1 and J usage is TRBJ2-5; tentative D call: TRBD2 (5 bases). The CDR3 has 12 residues. Deletions cut 3 bases from V and 5 bases from J, with 10 bases between. CDR1 and CDR2 from the germline V gene are DFQATT and SNEGSKA (reference sequence). This chain's CDR3 is CSASYPGETQYF. CDR3 nucleotide sequence: TGCAGTGCTAGTTACCCGGGGGAGACCCAGTACTTC.

The chain is built from TRBV2 and TRBJ2-3; 15 bases agree with TRBD2. With V trimmed by 6 bases and J by 5 bases, 6 bases remained unmatched. Germline-derived CDR1 and CDR2 are SNHLY and FYNNEI. There are 16 residues in the CDR3. The CDR3 DNA is TGTGCCAGCAGGGACCCGGGACTAGCGGGAGGAGATACGCAGTATTTT. Translated: CASRDPGLAGGDTQYF.

The V call is TRBV7-3, the J call TRBJ2-1; the D gene is possibly TRBD1 (5 bases). The CDR3 is 13 residues long. Trimming took off 4 bases at V and 9 bases at J, with 13 bases between the two ends. The germline V gene encodes CDR1 SGHTA and CDR2 FQGTGA. The CDR3 sequence: CASSCKGLSEQFF. The CDR3 DNA is TGTGCCAGCAGCTGTAAGGGGCTGAGTGAGCAGTTCTTC.